Presented here are 8 T cell receptor beta chains from one specimen sequenced in a study of cytomegalovirus exposure and HLA in healthy donors. The study ran its PCR with 60 Vbeta and 13 Jbeta primers. The assay was immunoSEQ multiplex PCR, and TCRdb's table has in-frame clones only and misses some. This sample contains approximately 110,000 clones. Sequencing was performed on PBMCs. All receptors come from a man younger than 35 in good health and CMV-seronegative.

This rearrangement joins TRBV10-3 to TRBJ2-7; 9 bases map to TRBD1. This CDR3 is built from 14 residues. V dropped 6 bases and J dropped 2; count of bases not matched to a gene: 5. Germline CDR1 and CDR2: ENHRY and SYGVKD. CDR3 in DNA: TGTGCCATCAGCCCGGGACAGGGCGCCTACGAGCAGTACTTC. This gives the protein CAISPGQGAYEQYF.

On this clone: The junction and the germline gene differ at one end; a read error may be behind it. The chain is built from TRBV4-2 and TRBJ2-7; 9 positions agree with TRBD1. The CDR3 spans 13 residues. Germline V gene data show CDR1 as LGHNA and CDR2 as YNFKEQ. The CDR3 protein is CASSQDLDRGLDF. The CDR3 nucleotides read TGTGCCAGCAGCCAAGATTTGGACAGGGGTTTGGACTTC.

The V gene is TRBV5-1, the J gene TRBJ2-2; 7 bases align to TRBD2. The V gene end was trimmed by 0 bases and the J gene end by 4 bases; junction bases not matched to a gene: 9. The germline gives CDR1 SGHRS, CDR2 YFSETQ. CDR3 length equals 17 residues. The CDR3 loop is CASSLALGGSSTGELFF. The CDR3 bases are TGCGCCAGCAGCTTGGCCTTAGGCGGGAGTAGCACCGGGGAGCTGTTTTTT.

The chain couples TRBV5-8 to TRBJ1-5, with 10 bases that match TRBD1. V shed 4 bases and J 6 bases; nucleotides not matched to a gene: 7. Germline lookup yields CDR1 SGHTS and CDR2 YDEGEE. This CDR3 region has 15 residues. This CDR3 is CASSPGTGDGQPQHF. The CDR3 DNA sequence: TGTGCCAGCAGCCCCGGGACAGGGGATGGTCAGCCCCAGCATTTT.

The chain has TRBV12-5 and TRBJ1-1, with 7 bases lining up with TRBD1. Germline CDR1 and CDR2: LGHNT and FRNRAP. J lost 3 bases, V lost 6 bases, and 4 bases had no gene match. The CDR3 totals 13 residues. For the CDR3, the DNA is TGTGCTAGTGGCACAGACAGGGACACTGAAGCTTTCTTT. This sequence encodes CASGTDRDTEAFF.

This rearrangement joins TRBV29-1 to TRBJ2-5, with 7 bases identical to TRBD2. Germline-derived CDR1 and CDR2 are SQVTM and ANQGSEA. This CDR3 is 15 amino acids long. The trim removed 4 bases at V and 3 bases at J, leaving 11 bases unmatched. The CDR3 loop reads CSVVSEGGWEETQYF. CDR3 DNA: TGCAGCGTTGTCTCCGAGGGAGGGTGGGAAGAGACCCAGTACTTC.

The chain is built from TRBV5-1 and TRBJ2-3; D is perhaps TRBD2 (6 bases). Germline lookup yields CDR1 SGHRS and CDR2 YFSETQ. The CDR3 extends over 14 amino acids. With 6 bases removed from V and 6 bases from J, the gap between germline ends came to 17 bases. The CDR3 region is CASIKAGPGDTQYF. The DNA of the CDR3 is TGCGCCAGCATCAAAGCGGGCCCTGGGGATACGCAGTATTTT.

The chain combines TRBV6-1 with TRBJ2-7; D may be TRBD2 (5 bases). V was shortened by 3 bases and J by 7 bases, with 13 bases between the two germline ends. CDR1 and CDR2 (germline): MNHNS, SASEGT. This CDR3 has 13 residues. The CDR3 is CASSDRASGEQYF. The CDR3 DNA is TGTGCCAGCAGTGATCGGGCCTCGGGGGAGCAGTACTTC.